The clone carrying this TCR beta chain was detected many times. The antigen is not known. This entry belongs to a study of CD8 T cells in ankylosing spondylitis. The CDR3 loop spans 13 amino acids. The germline CDR1 and CDR2 sequences are SQVTM and ANQGSEA. V lost 8 bases, J lost 7 bases, and 18 bases lay in between. Study-wide findings and caveats: Disease-linked clones, CD8+, were relatively rare in peripheral blood.

In making TCR beta libraries, quantitative 5'-RACE with molecular barcodes was used. TCRdb analysed the 5' RACE reads with MiXCR anew, one entry per CDR3 protein. The table lists roughly 230,000 distinct CDR3 sequences, more than 9% of them singletons, with about 3% in the top ten. This TCR was sampled from a male donor with ankylosing spondylitis or in good health (not recorded which). The chain combines TRBV29-1 with TRBJ2-1; D possibly corresponds to TRBD2 (7 bases). Sequencing used blood, either unsorted or a sorted T cell fraction (not recorded which). CDR3 in amino acids: CSTVGGGPNEQFF. In DNA form, the CDR3 reads TGCAGCACGGTTGGGGGGGGGCCTAATGAGCAGTTCTTC.